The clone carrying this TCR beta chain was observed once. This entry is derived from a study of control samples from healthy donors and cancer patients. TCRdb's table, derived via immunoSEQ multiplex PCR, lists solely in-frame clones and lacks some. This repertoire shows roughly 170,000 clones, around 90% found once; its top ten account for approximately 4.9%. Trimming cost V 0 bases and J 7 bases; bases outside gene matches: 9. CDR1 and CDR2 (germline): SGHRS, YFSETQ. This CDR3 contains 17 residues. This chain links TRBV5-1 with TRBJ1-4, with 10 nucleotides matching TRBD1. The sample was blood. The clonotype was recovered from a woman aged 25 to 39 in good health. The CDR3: CASSLGQGAGSGEKLFF. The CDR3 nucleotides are TGCGCCAGCAGCTTGGGACAGGGGGCCGGATCGGGTGAAAAACTGTTTTTT.